This TCR beta chain was captured by sequencing in a study of T cell responses to AZD1222 COVID-19 vaccine. Study observations and caveats: Clonal diversity was possibly underestimated, and the donors were mostly white British, with more females. Repertoires in all cases were sampled only once the peak T cell response had passed. Researchers report vaccine-associated CD4 TCRs spanning spike, with dominance at 160-218 and 743-854.

Second doses that came at about 4 or about 12 weeks were put together. To note about this clone: Antigen: not known.

TCRdb's copy holds only in-frame clones and misses some; the assay was immunoSEQ multiplex PCR. This sample carries almost 70,000 clones, 80% of them seen once, and the ten largest clones take around 15%. The CDR3 contains 13 residues. Germline CDR1 reads ENHRY; CDR2 reads SYGVKD. V was clipped by 5 bases and J by 3 bases, with 8 bases between them. The sequencing here drew on peripheral blood, taken 28 days after the second AZD1222 dose. This clonotype originated in an adult who received the AZD1222 COVID-19 vaccine. The chain is built from TRBV10-3 and TRBJ1-5; no firm D call. As DNA, the CDR3 is TGTGCCATCAGTAAACAGTTCAATCAGCCCCAGCATTTT. It is translated as CAISKQFNQPQHF.